What follows are 10 T cell receptor beta chains derived from one specimen sequenced in a study of identical twins. TCRdb used MiXCR to reprocess the 5' RACE reads, holding one entry per CDR3 protein. This table holds under 900,000 distinct CDR3 sequences, 18% found once. In addition, the sample was reused for a study of T cells expressing NK-cell markers.

The sequencing input was PBMCs. The source is a woman aged 18-35 years in good health.

The V gene is TRBV12-3 or TRBV12-4, the J gene TRBJ2-5; possibly TRBD2 for D (5 bases). This CDR3 comprises 14 residues. V lost 3 bases, J lost 5 bases, and 13 bases lay in between. CDR3 sequence: CASSFDLAAETQYF. The CDR3 DNA reads as TGTGCCAGCAGTTTTGACCTAGCAGCGGAGACCCAGTACTTC.

This chain uses TRBV6-7 with TRBJ2-7; no definite D call. TRBV6-7 counts as an open reading frame of uncertain function. This CDR3 spans 14 amino acids. V gave up 0 bases and J gave up 3 bases, with 9 bases separating them. Here the CDR3 DNA reads TGTGCCAGCAGTTACTCGTCCCTAAGCTACGAGCAGTACTTC. This sequence encodes CASSYSSLSYEQYF.

The sample holds a few counts of this clonotype. V is TRBV10-3 and J is TRBJ2-1; the D is unclear. V lost 6 bases to trimming and J lost 6 bases, with 15 bases between them. The CDR3 sequence is 14 residues long. Germline V gives CDR1 ENHRY, CDR2 SYGVKD. CDR3 coding DNA: TGTGCCATCAGCACCGGCCCTCCTGGCAATGAGCAGTTCTTC. It is translated as CAISTGPPGNEQFF.

This clonotype was counted only a few times. The chain combines TRBV6-1 with TRBJ2-7; 8 bases match TRBD1. The CDR3 is made up of 15 amino acids. With V trimmed by 6 bases and J by 5 bases, 12 bases remained unmatched. Germline V gives CDR1 MNHNS, CDR2 SASEGT. CDR3 DNA: TGTGCCAGCAGAAGCACCGGGACAGGTCTCCACGAGCAGTACTTC. Its translation: CASRSTGTGLHEQYF.

This clonotype was observed a handful of times. The genes are TRBV7-7 and TRBJ2-2; D is unclear. Germline-derived CDR1 and CDR2 are SSHAT and FNYEAQ (reference sequence). Trimming removed 5 bases at V and 1 base at J, with 8 bases between. CDR3 length: 14 amino acids. The CDR3 nucleotides read TGTGCCAGCAGCGTACGGTTGAACACCGGGGAGCTGTTTTTT. It codes for CASSVRLNTGELFF.

This clonotype was counted only a few times. The rearrangement uses TRBV6-2 or TRBV6-3 and TRBJ2-7, with a possible D match to TRBD2 (5 bases). The CDR3 is 14 residues long. Germline CDR1 reads MNHEY; CDR2 reads SVGEGT. Trimming pared 6 bases from V and 7 bases from J, leaving 19 bases between. The CDR3 DNA sequence: TGTGCCAGCAGCTCTCTTTCCGGAGGAGTGGAGCAGTACTTC. Residues: CASSSLSGGVEQYF.

This clonotype was observed a few times. This chain links TRBV30 with TRBJ2-5; D unresolved. Trimming took off 2 bases at V and 4 bases at J, with 5 bases between the two ends. The CDR3 totals 11 residues. The germline CDR1 and CDR2 sequences are GTSNPN and SVGIG (reference sequence). The CDR3 DNA is TGTGCCTGGAGTTGGGGAGAGACCCAGTACTTC. It translates to CAWSWGETQYF.

This clonotype occurred a few times. The rearrangement uses TRBV12-3 or TRBV12-4 and TRBJ2-7, with D perhaps TRBD1 or TRBD2 (5 bases each). V lost 7 bases and J lost 2, with 15 bases in between. The CDR3 runs 14 residues. CDR3 coding DNA: TGTGCCAGCAATAGGGACGGAGCCCCCTACGAGCAGTACTTC. Its translation: CASNRDGAPYEQYF.

In this sample, this clonotype turned up many times. V usage is TRBV6-1 and J usage is TRBJ2-7; 9 nucleotides line up with TRBD2. V gave up 5 bases and J gave up 4 bases; unmatched junction bases: 9. Germline CDR1 reads MNHNS; CDR2 reads SASEGT. The CDR3 runs 15 residues. Written as DNA, the CDR3 is TGTGCCAGCAGTCGCACAGCGGGGGGACTGTACGAGCAGTACTTC. This sequence encodes CASSRTAGGLYEQYF.

This clonotype has a handful of counts. This chain connects TRBV2 to TRBJ2-7, with D possibly matching TRBD2 (7 bases). Trimming left V 3 bases short and J 5 bases short, with 20 bases between. The CDR3 extends over 16 amino acids. Germline loops: CDR1 SNHLY, CDR2 FYNNEI. CDR3 DNA sequence: TGTGCCAGCAGTGATATGGGCGGGGGCGGATTTGACGAGCAGTACTTC. Residues: CASSDMGGGGFDEQYF.